A single sample is the source of the 3 T cell receptor beta chains below, sequenced in a study of T cells in Graves' hyperthyroidism and ophthalmopathy. Amplification of TCR beta CDR3 regions was performed using RNA transcripts as template. HTBI primers were the set used in a first-round RT-PCR of the TCR CDR3. Each CDR3 protein gets one entry after TCRdb re-called the multiplex PCR reads with MiXCR. The table records more than 550,000 distinct CDR3 sequences, roughly 46% of them present only once. The specimen sequenced was peripheral blood or thyroid tissue (not recorded which). All receptors come from an adult man with Graves' disease, either hyperthyroidism or ophthalmopathy (not recorded which).

J is TRBJ1-2 and V is TRBV29-1; maybe TRBD1 (5 bases). With 3 bases removed from V and 5 bases from J, the gap between germline ends came to 13 bases. This CDR3 contains 13 residues. CDR1 is SQVTM and CDR2 is ANQGSEA in the germline V gene. The CDR3 DNA sequence: TGCAGCGTTGACCTTCCCCAGGGATATGGCTACACCTTC. Amino acid sequence: CSVDLPQGYGYTF.

This clonotype has ten or more counts. The rearrangement joins TRBV29-1 to TRBJ1-3, with TRBD1 as a possible D gene (6 bases). Per the germline V gene, CDR1 is SQVTM and CDR2 is ANQGSEA. The CDR3 extends over 14 amino acids. The V and J ends lost 6 bases and 0 bases respectively, with 12 bases between them. In nucleotides, the CDR3 is TGCAGCGTCGCGGACAGATCCTCTGGAAACACCATATATTTT. Its protein product is CSVADRSSGNTIYF.

This clonotype was detected many times. This chain connects TRBV29-1 to TRBJ1-2, with TRBD1 matching over 10 bases. Germline V gene data show CDR1 as SQVTM and CDR2 as ANQGSEA. The CDR3 is 14 amino acids. Unmatched junction bases numbered 9, after V lost 6 bases and J lost 5 bases. The CDR3 loop is CSVAPGQGVYGYTF. In nucleotides, the CDR3 is TGCAGCGTCGCCCCAGGACAGGGGGTTTATGGCTACACCTTC. The variable domain in full, completed from reference TRBV29-1 and TRBJ1-2, reads SAVISQKPSRDICQRGTSLTIQCQVDSQVTMMFWYRQQPGQSLTLIATANQGSEATYESGFVIDKFPISRPNLTFSTLTVSNMSPEDSSIYLCSVAPGQGVYGYTFGSGTRLTVV.